This entry is about one T cell receptor (beta chain). The antigen is unknown. Germline CDR1 is MDHEN and CDR2 is SYDVKM. With 5 bases clipped from V and 4 bases from J, the junction kept 4 bases outside the gene matches. The length of the CDR3 is 14 residues. This specimen comes from a study of vaccination effects on CD4 cells after COVID-19. The assay was immunoSEQ multiplex PCR, and TCRdb's table has in-frame clones only and misses some. The sample contains about 60,000 clones, 80% to 90% of which appear only once. Sequencing in the ViraFEST assay came after antigen-specific CD4+ T cells had been expanded with viral peptide pools, which were used to stimulate PBMC. Culturing for 10 to 11 days preceded CD4+ T cell isolation.

The sequence came from a human donor who received a COVID-19 vaccine. This chain links TRBV28 with TRBJ1-4; TRBD1 agrees at 7 bases. The sample was CD4+ T cells from PBMCs cultured with HCoV-229E spike peptides, taken before COVID-19 vaccination. The CDR3 is CASSPGQSNEKLFF. CDR3 DNA: TGTGCCAGCAGTCCGGGACAGAGTAATGAAAAACTGTTTTTT. The variable domain in full, completed from reference TRBV28 and TRBJ1-4, reads DVKVTQSSRYLVKRTGEKVFLECVQDMDHENMFWYRQDPGLGLRLIYFSYDVKMKEKGDIPEGYSVSREKKERFSLILESASTNQTSMYLCASSPGQSNEKLFFGSGTQLSVL.